This TCR beta chain was profiled in a study of T-cell reconstitution after alpha-beta-depleted transplantation in children. Findings and caveats of the study: Certain patients had high TCRbeta diversity at day 60, and it came from recipient T cells and thymic progenitors that survived. Counts and diversity of T cells one year after transplant came mostly from newly produced T cells.

CDR1 and CDR2 (germline): SEHNR, FQNEAQ (reference sequence). V shed 5 bases and J shed 5 bases, with 13 bases lying between them. The CDR3 is 14 amino acids. Preparation of the TCRbeta library was carried out with unique molecular identifiers. TCRdb ran MiXCR on the PCR reads and lists one entry per CDR3 protein. The table lists fewer than 700,000 distinct CDR3 sequences, around 13% of them singletons, with around 2.2% in the top ten. This clonotype was recorded a few times. Its specificity is not known. This rearrangement joins TRBV7-9 to TRBJ1-5; D uncertain. The sequence derives from a male patient younger than 18 who had a stem cell transplant for acute myeloid leukemia, so the T cells may come from the graft donor. The input for sequencing was PBMCs, mostly from graft donor cells, taken 360 days after TCRalphabeta/CD19-depleted stem cell transplant. Here the CDR3 DNA reads TGTGCCAGCAGCCCGGACGGCTTTCATCAGCCCCAGCATTTT. This encodes CASSPDGFHQPQHF.